A single sample is the source of the 10 T cell receptor beta chains below, sequenced in a study of T-cell memory formation after mild COVID-19. TCRdb itself ran the 5' RACE reads through MiXCR, one entry per CDR3 protein. The repertoire includes approximately 350,000 distinct CDR3 sequences, 25% to 30% of them detected once, and roughly 14% sits in the top ten. The specimen was PBMCs or a T cell subset sorted from them (not recorded which). Receptor source: an adult woman who had mild COVID-19 (a few samples of this study predate the infection). Cell type and time point are not known.

V usage is TRBV3-1 and J usage is TRBJ2-1; perhaps TRBD2 as D (6 bases). Germline CDR1 is LGHDT and CDR2 is YNNKEL (reference sequence). The CDR3 loop spans 14 amino acids. Trimming left V 1 base short and J 9 bases short, with 13 bases between. CDR3 amino acids: CASSQGLGSSEQFF. Written as DNA, the CDR3 is TGTGCCAGCAGCCAAGGACTAGGGAGTAGTGAGCAGTTCTTC.

In this sample, this clonotype turned up many times. The chain couples TRBV12-3 or TRBV12-4 to TRBJ1-1; a weak D match, TRBD1 (6 bases). V dropped 3 bases and J dropped 4 bases, with 12 bases sitting between them. The CDR3 has 14 residues. CDR3 bases: TGTGCCAGCAGTTTCAGGGGAGGCAGCACTGAAGCTTTCTTT. It yields the protein CASSFRGGSTEAFF.

The chain combines TRBV5-6 with TRBJ2-7, with a possible D match to TRBD1 (6 bases). The CDR3 covers 16 residues. Germline V CDR1 and CDR2: SGHDT, YYEEEE. Trimming removed 3 bases from V and 0 bases from J, with 16 bases in between. Here the CDR3 reads CASSSPVQGFSYEQYF. Here the CDR3 DNA reads TGTGCCAGCAGCTCTCCCGTACAGGGCTTCTCCTACGAGCAGTACTTC.

This clonotype appeared a few times. V usage is TRBV29-1 and J usage is TRBJ2-3, with 9 bases identical to TRBD2. Germline CDR1 reads SQVTM; CDR2 reads ANQGSEA. There are 16 residues in the CDR3. The trim removed 3 bases at V and 4 bases at J, leaving 11 bases unmatched. CDR3 sequence (DNA): TGCAGCGTTGACGGCGTGGCGGGAGGGCCCTCAGATACGCAGTATTTT. This sequence encodes CSVDGVAGGPSDTQYF.

The chain couples TRBV7-9 to TRBJ2-7; TRBD2 matches 16 bases. V dropped 4 bases and J dropped 2; count of bases not matched to a gene: 2. This CDR3 comprises 16 residues. Germline CDR1 and CDR2: SEHNR and FQNEAQ (reference sequence). This CDR3 reads CASSSGTSGRAYEQYF. The CDR3 coding sequence is TGTGCCAGCAGCTCCGGGACTAGCGGGAGGGCCTACGAGCAGTACTTC.

This sequence joins TRBV7-2 and TRBJ2-7; 14 nucleotides match TRBD2. Germline V CDR1 and CDR2: SGHTA, FQGNSA. After removal of 3 bases from V and 2 bases from J, the junction contained 6 bases not matched to a gene. The CDR3 loop spans 17 amino acids. This CDR3 reads CASSLGLAGDGAYEQYF. The CDR3 DNA is TGTGCCAGCAGCTTGGGACTAGCGGGAGATGGGGCCTACGAGCAGTACTTC.

This clonotype was seen more than once but under ten times. The chain has TRBV4-2 and TRBJ2-5; D possibly corresponds to TRBD2 (5 bases). The V and J ends lost 0 bases and 5 bases respectively, with 13 bases between them. CDR1 and CDR2 (germline): LGHNA, YNFKEQ. The CDR3 length is 15 residues. CDR3 loop: CASSQDYGAVETQYF. CDR3 sequence (DNA): TGTGCCAGCAGCCAAGATTATGGAGCGGTTGAGACCCAGTACTTC.

The chain recombines TRBV20-1 with TRBJ2-7; 11 nucleotides align to TRBD2. From germline, CDR1 is DFQATT and CDR2 SNEGSKA (reference sequence). This CDR3 comprises 20 residues. J gave up 1 base and V 0 bases, and 17 bases lay outside the gene matches. CDR3: CSARDDEKPGLAVLSYEQYF. The CDR3 DNA reads TGCAGTGCTAGAGATGATGAGAAACCGGGACTAGCGGTATTATCCTACGAGCAGTACTTC.

The chain carries TRBV9 and TRBJ2-5, with 10 bases aligning to TRBD2. Per germline, CDR1 SGDLS and CDR2 YYNGEE. The CDR3 is made up of 19 amino acids. The V segment lost 4 bases and the J segment 5 bases; nucleotides outside the gene matches: 20. Written as DNA, the CDR3 is TGTGCCAGCAGCCCTCGACGAGCGGGAGGGCCGCCGAAGTTGGAGACCCAGTACTTC. This encodes CASSPRRAGGPPKLETQYF.

V is TRBV5-6 and J is TRBJ1-5; no clear D. Deletions cut 4 bases from V and 4 bases from J, with 6 bases between. The CDR3 has 12 residues. In germline, CDR1 is SGHDT, CDR2 YYEEEE. Here the CDR3 DNA reads TGTGCCAGCAGCGCAGTTAATCAGCCCCAGCATTTT. Amino acids: CASSAVNQPQHF.